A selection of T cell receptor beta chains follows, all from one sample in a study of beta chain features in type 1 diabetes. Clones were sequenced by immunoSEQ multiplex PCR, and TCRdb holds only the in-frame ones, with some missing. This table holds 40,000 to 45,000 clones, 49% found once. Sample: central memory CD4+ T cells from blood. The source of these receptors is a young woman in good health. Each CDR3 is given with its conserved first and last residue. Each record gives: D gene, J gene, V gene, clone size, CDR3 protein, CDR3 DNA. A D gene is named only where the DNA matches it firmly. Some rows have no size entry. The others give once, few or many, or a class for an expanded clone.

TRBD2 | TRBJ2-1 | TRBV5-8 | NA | CASSLWGGFTVVNEQFF | TGTGCCAGCAGCTTGTGGGGGGGGTTCACGGTGGTGAATGAGCAGTTCTTC
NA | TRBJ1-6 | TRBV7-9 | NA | CASSLRPRAQGSSTLHF | TGTGCCAGCAGCCTCAGACCGAGGGCACAAGGAAGTTCAACCCTCCACTTT
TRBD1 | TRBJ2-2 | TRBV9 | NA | CASSGLGGAVTGELFF | TGTGCCAGCAGCGGTTTAGGGGGCGCCGTTACCGGGGAGCTGTTTTTT
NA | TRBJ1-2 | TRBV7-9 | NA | CASGSSDTNYGYTF | TGTGCCAGCGGATCCAGTGACACTAACTATGGCTACACCTTC
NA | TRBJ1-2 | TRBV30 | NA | CAWSVTREGGYTF | TGTGCCTGGAGTGTAACCAGGGAAGGAGGCTACACCTTC
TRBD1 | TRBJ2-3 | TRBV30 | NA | CAWSPGTGVTDTQYF | TGTGCCTGGAGTCCCGGGACAGGGGTTACAGATACGCAGTATTTT
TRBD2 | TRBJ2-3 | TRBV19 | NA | CATQWGGADTQYF | TGTGCCACCCAGTGGGGAGGGGCAGATACGCAGTATTTT
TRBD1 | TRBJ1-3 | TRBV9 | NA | CASSAQGAPNPGNTIYF | TGTGCCAGCAGCGCTCAGGGGGCCCCTAATCCTGGAAACACCATATATTTT
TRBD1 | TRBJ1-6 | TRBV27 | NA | CASSPLDRGDNSPLHF | TGTGCCAGCAGCCCATTAGACAGGGGGGATAATTCACCCCTCCACTTT
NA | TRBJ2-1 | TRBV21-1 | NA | CASSKGERDYDEQFF | TGTGCCAGCAGCAAAGGCGAGAGAGACTACGATGAGCAGTTCTTC
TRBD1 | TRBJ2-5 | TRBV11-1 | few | CASSNPGGETQYF | TGTGCCAGCAGCAACCCAGGGGGCGAGACCCAGTACTTC
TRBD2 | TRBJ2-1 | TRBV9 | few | CASSVGLAGAYNEQFF | TGTGCCAGCAGCGTCGGACTAGCGGGGGCCTACAATGAGCAGTTCTTC
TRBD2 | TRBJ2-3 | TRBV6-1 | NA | CASSGLAGVGTDTQYF | TGTGCCAGCAGTGGGCTAGCGGGAGTTGGCACAGATACGCAGTATTTT
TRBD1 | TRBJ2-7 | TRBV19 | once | CASSLMLTGSYEQYF | TGTGCCAGTAGTCTCATGTTGACAGGGTCCTACGAGCAGTACTTC
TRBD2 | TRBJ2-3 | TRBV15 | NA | CATSRDPLAGSPTDTQYF | TGTGCCACCAGCAGAGATCCTCTAGCGGGATCTCCAACAGATACGCAGTATTTT
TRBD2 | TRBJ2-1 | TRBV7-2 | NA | CASSQGTSGGRVRDEQFF | TGTGCCAGCAGCCAAGGGACTAGCGGGGGGAGGGTGAGGGATGAGCAGTTCTTC
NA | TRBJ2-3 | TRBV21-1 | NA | CASSKQGTDTQYF | TGTGCCAGCAGCAAACAGGGCACAGATACGCAGTATTTT
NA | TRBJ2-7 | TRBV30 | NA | CAWSNFGSSYEQYF | TGTGCCTGGAGTAATTTCGGGAGCTCCTACGAGCAGTACTTC
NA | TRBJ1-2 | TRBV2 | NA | CASTQGRAGANYGYTF | TGTGCCAGCACCCAAGGGAGGGCAGGAGCTAACTATGGCTACACCTTC
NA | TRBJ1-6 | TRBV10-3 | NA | CAISVGVSNSPLHF | TGTGCCATCAGTGTAGGGGTGAGCAATTCACCCCTCCACTTT
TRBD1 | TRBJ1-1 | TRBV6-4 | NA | CASRQGVMSTEAFF | TGTGCCAGCAGGCAGGGGGTAATGAGCACTGAAGCTTTCTTT
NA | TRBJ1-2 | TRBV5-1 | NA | CASSGDYGYTF | TGCGCCAGCAGCGGAGACTATGGCTACACCTTC
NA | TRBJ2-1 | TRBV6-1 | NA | CASDPRGGGRDEQFF | TGTGCCAGCGATCCACGTGGGGGGGGCCGAGATGAGCAGTTCTTC
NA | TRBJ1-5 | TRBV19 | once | CASSGAPRNQPQHF | TGTGCCAGTAGTGGGGCCCCGAGGAATCAGCCCCAGCATTTT
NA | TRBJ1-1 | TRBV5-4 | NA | CASSREVNTEAFF | TGTGCCAGCAGTCGAGAGGTGAACACTGAAGCTTTCTTT
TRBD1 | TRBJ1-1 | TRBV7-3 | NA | CASRGQLNTEAFF | TGTGCCAGCAGGGGACAGCTTAACACTGAAGCTTTCTTT